The next 23 T cell receptor beta chains were all read from a single sample in a study of T cell responses to AZD1222 COVID-19 vaccine. The protocol was immunoSEQ multiplex PCR, while the TCRdb copy is restricted to in-frame clones and leaves out a portion. This table holds about 73,000 clones, around 89% found once. Sequenced here: peripheral blood, sampled on day 0 of AZD1222 vaccination. These receptors were obtained from an adult in good health.

This clone appeared once. The genes are TRBV6-1 and TRBJ2-5; 8 nucleotides align to TRBD1. V lost 5 bases to trimming and J lost 4 bases; unmatched junction nucleotides: 6. Looked up from germline, CDR1 is MNHNS and CDR2 is SASEGT. This CDR3 comprises 14 residues. The CDR3 DNA reads TGTGCCAGCAGTTATGGGCAGGGGGCAGAGACCCAGTACTTC. Its protein is CASSYGQGAETQYF.

The rearrangement uses TRBV5-1 and TRBJ1-3; D uncertain. Trimming took off 5 bases at V and 2 bases at J, with 8 bases between the two ends. The CDR3 sequence is 13 residues long. The germline V gene has CDR1 SGHRS and CDR2 YFSETQ. The CDR3 coding sequence is TGCGCCAGCAGAATTTGGGCTGGAAACACCATATATTTT. This sequence encodes CASRIWAGNTIYF.

V gene TRBV7-2 combines with J gene TRBJ1-5, with TRBD1 as a possible D gene (5 bases). The CDR3 contains 13 residues. V was shortened by 1 base and J by 7 bases, with 8 bases between the two germline ends. The germline V gene has CDR1 SGHTA and CDR2 FQGNSA. The CDR3 loop is CASSLEQDQPQHF. Written as DNA, the CDR3 is TGTGCCAGCAGCTTAGAACAGGACCAGCCCCAGCATTTT.

V is TRBV5-1 and J is TRBJ2-1, with D tentatively TRBD2 (5 bases). The V and J ends lost 1 base and 6 bases respectively, with 8 bases between them. This CDR3 comprises 13 residues. In germline, CDR1 is SGHRS, CDR2 YFSETQ. CDR3 DNA: TGCGCCAGCAGCTTGACTAGAGGCAATGAGCAGTTCTTC. Protein product: CASSLTRGNEQFF.

The chain recombines TRBV4-1 with TRBJ1-2; D unclear. The CDR3 totals 16 residues. CDR1 and CDR2 from the germline V gene are MGHRA and YSYEKL. V was trimmed by 2 bases and J by 4 bases, leaving 17 bases between them. DNA for the CDR3: TGCGCCAGCAGCCAATCCACCGGAGCCAAGGGCTATGGCTACACCTTC. Translation: CASSQSTGAKGYGYTF.

The chain couples TRBV6-5 to TRBJ2-7; no clear D gene. The V gene's germline CDR1 is MNHEY and CDR2 SVGAGI. The CDR3 has 15 amino acids. V was cut by 4 bases and J by 0 bases, with 13 bases left in between. The chain's CDR3 is CASSSSGRYSYEQYF. CDR3 DNA sequence: TGTGCCAGCAGTTCCTCGGGCCGCTACTCCTACGAGCAGTACTTC.

CDR3 sequence (DNA): TGTGCCAGCAGCCCTGACACGAGCTACGAGCAGTACTTC. Translated, it gives CASSPDTSYEQYF. The gene calls are TRBV27 and TRBJ2-7; D gene uncertain. The CDR3 runs to 13 residues. Deletions cut 6 bases from V and 3 bases from J, with 12 bases between. Germline V gene sequence: CDR1 MNHEY, CDR2 SMNVEV (reference sequence).

This clone appeared many times. The rearrangement links TRBV18 to TRBJ1-1, with D uncertain. Germline lookup yields CDR1 KGHSH and CDR2 LQKENI. V was trimmed by 3 bases and J by 2 bases, leaving 13 bases between them. The CDR3 runs to 15 residues. In DNA form, the CDR3 reads TGTGCCAGCTCACCCCTACCGTCTTCAAACACTGAAGCTTTCTTT. Protein sequence: CASSPLPSSNTEAFF. The complete variable domain, with remaining parts taken from reference TRBV18 and TRBJ1-1, reads NAGVMQNPRHLVRRRGQEARLRCSPMKGHSHVYWYRQLPEEGLKFMVYLQKENIIDESGMPKERFSAEFPKEGPSILRIQQVVRGDSAAYFCASSPLPSSNTEAFFGQGTRLTVV.

The V call is TRBV4-2, the J call TRBJ2-3; D could derive from TRBD1 or TRBD2 (5 bases each). V was trimmed by 0 bases and J by 6 bases, leaving 13 bases between them. Germline lookup yields CDR1 LGHNA and CDR2 YNFKEQ. The CDR3 is made up of 15 amino acids. CDR3 nucleotide sequence: TGTGCCAGCAGCCAAGATAGAGGGGCTGGGGATACGCAGTATTTT. Protein sequence: CASSQDRGAGDTQYF.

The chain links TRBV19 to TRBJ1-2; 7 bases map to TRBD1. V lost 8 bases to trimming and J lost 2 bases; unmatched junction nucleotides: 11. The V gene's germline CDR1 is LNHDA and CDR2 SQIVND (reference sequence). The CDR3 length is 15 residues. The CDR3 DNA sequence: TGTGCCAGTGAAGGGACAGTGCTTGAAAACTATGGCTACACCTTC. Translated, it gives CASEGTVLENYGYTF.

The chain has TRBV3-1 (or the pseudogene TRBV3-2) and TRBJ2-1, with 8 bases aligning to TRBD2. The J segment lost 4 bases and the V segment lost 4 bases, leaving 6 bases of the junction unmatched. Germline V gene data show CDR1 as LGHDT and CDR2 as YNNKEL (reference sequence). The CDR3 runs 15 residues. DNA of the CDR3: TGTGCCAGCAGCCCAGATAGCGGGAATTACAATGAGCAGTTCTTC. Its translation: CASSPDSGNYNEQFF.

The chain carries TRBV7-6 and TRBJ2-3; D might be TRBD1 (6 bases). V shed 4 bases and J shed 6 bases, with 11 bases lying between them. Germline-derived CDR1 and CDR2 are SGHVS and FNYEAQ. The CDR3 has 13 residues. This chain's CDR3 is CASSYTGLDTQYF. CDR3 nucleotide sequence: TGTGCCAGCAGCTATACAGGGTTGGATACGCAGTATTTT.

The genes are TRBV5-4 and TRBJ1-4; 12 bases match TRBD1. The CDR3 extends over 17 amino acids. Germline loops: CDR1 SGHNT, CDR2 YYREEE (reference sequence). The V segment lost 1 base and the J segment 7 bases; nucleotides outside the gene matches: 8. This chain's CDR3 is CASSLSGTGGAGEKLFF. In DNA, the CDR3 is TGTGCCAGCAGCTTGAGTGGGACAGGGGGCGCTGGTGAAAAACTGTTTTTT.

As for this clone: The sample contains more than one DNA sequence encoding this CDR3. This chain connects TRBV6-1 to TRBJ1-3; D is perhaps TRBD1 (5 bases). Trimming pared 3 bases from V and 0 bases from J, leaving 6 bases between. The V gene's germline CDR1 is MNHNS and CDR2 SASEGT. The CDR3 totals 14 residues. CDR3 region: CASSEGTSGNTIYF. The CDR3 coding sequence is TGTGCCAGCAGTGAGGGGACCTCTGGAAACACCATATATTTT.

The CDR3 DNA is TGTGCCAGCAGCTTAGAAGGACAGAAGAGAGATACGCAGTATTTT. The encoded protein is CASSLEGQKRDTQYF. The genes are TRBV7-3 and TRBJ2-3, with D perhaps TRBD1 (6 bases). The V and J ends lost 2 bases and 5 bases respectively, with 14 bases between them. This CDR3 has 15 amino acids. Germline V lookup: CDR1 SGHTA, CDR2 FQGTGA.

The chain couples TRBV5-1 to TRBJ2-7, with D possibly TRBD1 on 6 matching bases. Germline-derived CDR1 and CDR2 are SGHRS and YFSETQ. CDR3 length: 14 amino acids. V was clipped by 4 bases and J by 5 bases, with 16 bases between them. CDR3 protein: CASSEQGNGHEQYF. CDR3 DNA: TGCGCCAGCAGCGAACAGGGTAATGGCCACGAGCAGTACTTC.

This chain uses TRBV5-1 with TRBJ1-6; no definite D call. Germline V gives CDR1 SGHRS, CDR2 YFSETQ. V was shortened by 1 base and J by 7 bases, with 9 bases between the two germline ends. The CDR3 runs 14 residues. CDR3 DNA sequence: TGCGCCAGCAGCTTGAAGGTACAGAATTCACCCCTCCACTTT. Protein sequence: CASSLKVQNSPLHF.

This clone occurred a few times. The V and J genes are TRBV3-1 (or the pseudogene TRBV3-2) and TRBJ1-2; D is perhaps TRBD1 (6 bases). Between the trimmed V and J ends, which lost 0 bases and 9 bases, there was a span of 11 bases. Germline loops: CDR1 LGHDT, CDR2 YNNKEL (reference sequence). CDR3 length: 13 amino acids. The CDR3 nucleotides are TGTGCCAGCAGCCAAGAGGTACAGGGCCGCTACACCTTC. Its translation: CASSQEVQGRYTF.

The chain carries TRBV10-3 and TRBJ2-7, with a weak D call TRBD2 (6 bases). CDR1 and CDR2 from the germline V gene are ENHRY and SYGVKD. V was trimmed by 9 bases and J by 6 bases, leaving 21 bases between them. The CDR3 spans 14 residues. The CDR3 coding sequence is TGTGCCATGTCTCCGGGACTGAAGAACGCCGAGCAGTACTTC. Its translation: CAMSPGLKNAEQYF.

The rearrangement uses TRBV7-8 and TRBJ2-3, with no clear D. V was pared by 5 bases and J by 4 bases, with 19 bases between. Germline values: CDR1 SGHVS, CDR2 FQNEAQ. The CDR3 covers 16 residues. This CDR3 reads CASSPRSIVDPDTQYF. DNA for the CDR3: TGTGCCAGCAGCCCAAGGTCAATCGTGGATCCAGATACGCAGTATTTT.

This clone was counted a single time. This chain links TRBV25-1 with TRBJ2-5; D uncertain. From germline, CDR1 is MGHDK and CDR2 SYGVNS. The CDR3 is made up of 10 amino acids. V was shortened by 7 bases and J by 5 bases, with 5 bases between the two germline ends. The CDR3 DNA reads as TGTGCCAGCATGGGGGAGACCCAGTACTTC. This translates into CASMGETQYF. Combining the CDR3 with reference TRBV25-1 and TRBJ2-5 gives the whole variable domain EADIYQTPRYLVIGTGKKITLECSQTMGHDKMYWYQQDPGMELHLIHYSYGVNSTEKGDLSSESTVSRIRTEHFPLTLESARPSHTSQYLCASMGETQYFGPGTRLLVL.

This chain joins TRBV5-1 and TRBJ2-5, with 10 bases identical to TRBD2. The CDR3 consists of 16 residues. CDR1 and CDR2 from the germline V gene are SGHRS and YFSETQ. J was trimmed by 2 bases and V by 2 bases; bases with no gene match: 6. CDR3 DNA: TGCGCCAGCAGCTTTCTAGCGGGAGTACGTCAAGAGACCCAGTACTTC. It yields the protein CASSFLAGVRQETQYF.

V gene TRBV5-1 combines with J gene TRBJ1-6, with 9 bases that match TRBD1. CDR1 and CDR2 (germline): SGHRS, YFSETQ. Trimming removed 4 bases from V and 8 bases from J; junction bases left unmatched: 7. The CDR3 spans 15 residues. The CDR3 loop is CASSTPGQGHSPLHF. CDR3 nucleotides: TGCGCCAGCAGCACTCCGGGACAGGGACATTCACCCCTCCACTTT. The entire variable domain, with the rest obtained from reference TRBV5-1 and TRBJ1-6, is as follows: KAGVTQTPRYLIKTRGQQVTLSCSPISGHRSVSWYQQTPGQGLQFLFEYFSETQRNKGNFPGRFSGRQFSNSRSEMNVSTLELGDSALYLCASSTPGQGHSPLHFGNGTRLTVT.